This TCR beta chain comes out of a study of blood T cell repertoires in COVID-19. Germline assignment: CDR1 MNHEY and CDR2 SVGAGI. This CDR3 is 12 amino acids long. V gave up 8 bases and J gave up 12 bases; unmatched junction bases: 6. Original methodology: It was from reference gene primer amplification that nucleated cell counts were estimated. Produced via immunoSEQ multiplex PCR; TCRdb's table is partial and in-frame only. V, J and clone size are taken as reported in that table, and D and trimming were inferred from the DNA itself. The data hold just under 30,000 clones, with 89% observed a single time.

The sample comprised peripheral blood. This TCR came from a human donor in a cohort sampled during active COVID-19. The chain links TRBV6-5 to TRBJ1-6, with 8 bases identical to TRBD1. CDR3 in DNA: TGTGCCAGCCGGGACAGGATGGAACCCCTCCACTTT. Translating gives CASRDRMEPLHF.